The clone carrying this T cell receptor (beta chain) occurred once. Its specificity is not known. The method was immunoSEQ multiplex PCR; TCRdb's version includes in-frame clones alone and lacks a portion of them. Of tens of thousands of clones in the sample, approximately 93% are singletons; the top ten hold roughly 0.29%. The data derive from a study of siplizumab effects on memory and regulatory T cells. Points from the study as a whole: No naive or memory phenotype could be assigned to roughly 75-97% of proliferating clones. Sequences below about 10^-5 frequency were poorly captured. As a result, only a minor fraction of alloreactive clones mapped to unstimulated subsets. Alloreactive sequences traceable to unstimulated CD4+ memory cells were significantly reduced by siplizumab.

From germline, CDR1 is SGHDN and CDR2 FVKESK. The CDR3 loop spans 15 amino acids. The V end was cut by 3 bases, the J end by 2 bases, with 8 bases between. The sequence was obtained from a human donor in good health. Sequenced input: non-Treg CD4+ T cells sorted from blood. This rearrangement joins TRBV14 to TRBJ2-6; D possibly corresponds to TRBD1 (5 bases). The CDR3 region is CASSHGATGANVLTF. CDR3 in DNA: TGTGCCAGCAGCCATGGGGCCACTGGGGCCAACGTCCTGACTTTC.